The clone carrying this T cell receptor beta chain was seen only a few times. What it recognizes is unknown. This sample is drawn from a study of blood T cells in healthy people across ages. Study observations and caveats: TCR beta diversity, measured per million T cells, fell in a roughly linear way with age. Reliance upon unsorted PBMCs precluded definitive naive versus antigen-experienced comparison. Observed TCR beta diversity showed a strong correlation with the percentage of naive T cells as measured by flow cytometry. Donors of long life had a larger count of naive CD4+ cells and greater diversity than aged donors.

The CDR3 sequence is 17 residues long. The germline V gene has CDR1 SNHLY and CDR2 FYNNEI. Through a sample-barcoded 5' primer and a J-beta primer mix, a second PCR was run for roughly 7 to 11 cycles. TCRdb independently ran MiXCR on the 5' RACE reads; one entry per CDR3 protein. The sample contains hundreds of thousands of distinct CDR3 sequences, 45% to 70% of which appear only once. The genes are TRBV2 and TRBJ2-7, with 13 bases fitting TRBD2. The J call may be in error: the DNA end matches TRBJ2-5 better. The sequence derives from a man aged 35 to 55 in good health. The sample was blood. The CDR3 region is CASSVTSGGASRETQYF. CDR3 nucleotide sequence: TGTGCCAGCAGTGTTACTAGCGGGGGGGCCTCCAGGGAGACCCAGTACTTC.